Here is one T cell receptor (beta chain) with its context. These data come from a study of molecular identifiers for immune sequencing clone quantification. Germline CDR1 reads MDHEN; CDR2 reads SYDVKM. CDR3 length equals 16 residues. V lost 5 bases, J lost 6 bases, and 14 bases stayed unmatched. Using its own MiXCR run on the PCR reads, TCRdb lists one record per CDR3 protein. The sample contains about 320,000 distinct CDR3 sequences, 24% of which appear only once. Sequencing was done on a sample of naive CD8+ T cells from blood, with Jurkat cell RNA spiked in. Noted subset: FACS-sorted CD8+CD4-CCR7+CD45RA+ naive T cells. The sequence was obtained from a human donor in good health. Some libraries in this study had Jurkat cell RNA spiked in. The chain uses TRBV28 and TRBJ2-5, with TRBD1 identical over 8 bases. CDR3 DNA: TGTGCCAGCAGTACCCCAATGGCAGGGGGCTTCAAGACCCAGTACTTC. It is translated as CASSTPMAGGFKTQYF.